This T cell receptor beta chain appears in the sequencing data of a study of shared clonotypes between healthy human individuals. TCRdb's table, derived via immunoSEQ multiplex PCR, lists solely in-frame clones and lacks some. The sample yields about 380,000 clones, approximately 96% seen once. The sample taken for sequencing was memory CD8+ T cells sorted from blood. Subset given: CD45RO+ cells pooled with CCR7-negative TemRA cells. The TCR was taken from a man aged 25-45 years in good health.

In nucleotides, the CDR3 is TGTGCCAGCAGTTTTCTTGATCCCCGGACTAGCGGCTCTGGGGCCAACGTCCTGACTTTC. This translates into CASSFLDPRTSGSGANVLTF. The rearrangement links TRBV27 to TRBJ2-6; 10 bases are shared with TRBD2. The junction had 11 bases not matched to a gene; V was cut back by 3 bases and J by 0 bases. CDR1 and CDR2 (germline): MNHEY, SMNVEV (reference sequence). The CDR3 runs to 20 residues.